Below, one T cell receptor beta chain is given with its context. Its antigen is unidentified. Germline trimming cut 2 bases from V and 8 bases from J; bases unmatched to any gene: 16. The germline CDR1 and CDR2 sequences are MNHEY and SMNVEV (reference sequence). The CDR3 has 18 amino acids. The data belong to a study of PD-1 blockade in classical Hodgkin lymphoma. Overall study: Administration of nivolumab to patients was at 3 mg/kg intravenously every 2 weeks. Study findings and constraints: Nivolumab starters within 1 year of ASCT were excluded. Underlying causes for the observed repertoire differences were not defined, possibly disease activity or prior therapy.

Clones were sequenced by immunoSEQ multiplex PCR, and TCRdb holds only the in-frame ones, with some missing. The table has under 95,000 clones, around 90% seen once. In every patient, relapse followed autologous stem cell transplantation, while exposure to brentuximab vedotin differed. V gene TRBV27 combines with J gene TRBJ2-1, with TRBD1 matching over 9 bases. The receptor's source is a human donor with classical Hodgkin lymphoma. The source material was peripheral blood mononuclear cells (PBMCs), sampled before the second cycle of nivolumab. The CDR3 spells CASSLTNRGQFIGDEQFF. The CDR3 DNA reads TGTGCCAGCAGTTTAACAAACAGGGGGCAGTTCATCGGCGATGAGCAGTTCTTC.